These T cell receptor beta chains were read from a single sample in a study of shared clonotypes between healthy human individuals. Profiling relied on immunoSEQ multiplex PCR, and the TCRdb table lists in-frame clones only, not all of them. The sample includes more than 450,000 clones, around 79% of them seen just once. Sequencing was carried out using PBMCs. These receptor sequences come from a woman between 35 and 50 years old in good health. Some clones in this sample may be carry-over from other donors' samples. Each CDR3 is given with its conserved first and last residue. Fields, in order: V gene, clone size, J gene, D gene, CDR3 DNA, CDR3 protein. A D gene is named only where the DNA matches it firmly. Clone size is shown for a subset of rows, as once, few, many or a class of expanded clone.

v_call: TRBV19
clone_size: few
j_call: TRBJ2-2
d_call: TRBD1
cdr3_nt: TGTGCCAGTATCCCGACAGGGCGTTTTTCCGGGGAGCTGTTTTTT
cdr3_aa: CASIPTGRFSGELFF

v_call: TRBV6-6
clone_size: .
j_call: TRBJ1-2
d_call: .
cdr3_nt: TGTGCCAGCTGCGAATCCACCTATGGCTACACCTTC
cdr3_aa: CASCESTYGYTF

v_call: TRBV5-1
clone_size: .
j_call: TRBJ1-1
d_call: .
cdr3_nt: TGCGCCAGCAGCTTGGGGACAGCGAACACTGAAGCTTTCTTT
cdr3_aa: CASSLGTANTEAFF

v_call: TRBV28
clone_size: .
j_call: TRBJ2-7
d_call: .
cdr3_nt: TGTGCCAGCGGGCCCTACGAGCAGTACTTC
cdr3_aa: CASGPYEQYF

v_call: TRBV9
clone_size: .
j_call: TRBJ2-3
d_call: TRBD2
cdr3_nt: TGTGCCAGCAGCGCTGGGGTCTCGGCGGGAGACACAGATACGCAGTATTTT
cdr3_aa: CASSAGVSAGDTDTQYF

v_call: TRBV7-2
clone_size: few
j_call: TRBJ2-7
d_call: .
cdr3_nt: TGTGCCAGCAGCTTAGCCACCAACTACGAGCAGTACTTC
cdr3_aa: CASSLATNYEQYF

v_call: TRBV6-6
clone_size: .
j_call: TRBJ2-2
d_call: TRBD1
cdr3_nt: TGTGCCAGCAGTGCCGGGACAGACACCGGGGAGCTGTTTTTT
cdr3_aa: CASSAGTDTGELFF

v_call: TRBV2
clone_size: once
j_call: TRBJ1-4
d_call: .
cdr3_nt: TGTGCCACGTTGGGACACGACAATGAAAAACTGTTTTTT
cdr3_aa: CATLGHDNEKLFF

v_call: TRBV19
clone_size: .
j_call: TRBJ2-5
d_call: TRBD1
cdr3_nt: TGTGCCAGCAGACAGGGGAGTACGGAGACCCAGTACTTC
cdr3_aa: CASRQGSTETQYF

v_call: TRBV5-1
clone_size: .
j_call: TRBJ2-5
d_call: .
cdr3_nt: TGCGCCAGCAGGGACAGTCAATCTCAAGAGACCCAGTACTTC
cdr3_aa: CASRDSQSQETQYF

v_call: TRBV6-5
clone_size: .
j_call: TRBJ2-5
d_call: .
cdr3_nt: TGTGCCAGCGGAGGGACTCAACAAGAGACCCAGTACTTC
cdr3_aa: CASGGTQQETQYF

v_call: TRBV10-1
clone_size: .
j_call: TRBJ2-3
d_call: .
cdr3_nt: TGCGCCAGCAGTGAGCGGGCTAGCAAGCTGGTGGATACGCAGTATTTT
cdr3_aa: CASSERASKLVDTQYF

v_call: TRBV28
clone_size: few
j_call: TRBJ2-1
d_call: .
cdr3_nt: TGTGCCAGCATCCCAAATAGCGCCCATGAGCAGTTCTTC
cdr3_aa: CASIPNSAHEQFF

v_call: TRBV9
clone_size: .
j_call: TRBJ2-1
d_call: TRBD2
cdr3_nt: TGTGCCAGCAGTCACCTGGGAGGACGGGGGGGCCCGGGTGAGCAGTTCTTC
cdr3_aa: CASSHLGGRGGPGEQFF

v_call: TRBV19
clone_size: .
j_call: TRBJ2-1
d_call: .
cdr3_nt: TGTGCCAATAGTCCGGACTTGGGTGAGCAGTTCTTC
cdr3_aa: CANSPDLGEQFF

v_call: TRBV7-9
clone_size: .
j_call: TRBJ2-7
d_call: .
cdr3_nt: TGTGCCAGCAGCTTCTCTAGACCGGCCGATGGGGACGAGCAGTACTTC
cdr3_aa: CASSFSRPADGDEQYF

v_call: TRBV6-4
clone_size: .
j_call: TRBJ1-1
d_call: .
cdr3_nt: TGTGCCAGCAGTGACTCGACGGGGGCAGGGGCCCCTGGAATCAACACTGAAGCTTTCTTT
cdr3_aa: CASSDSTGAGAPGINTEAFF

v_call: TRBV19
clone_size: .
j_call: TRBJ1-5
d_call: .
cdr3_nt: TGTGCCAGTAGATATAGGGCAGGCAATCAGCCCCAGCATTTT
cdr3_aa: CASRYRAGNQPQHF

v_call: TRBV4-2
clone_size: few
j_call: TRBJ1-3
d_call: .
cdr3_nt: TGTGCCAGCAGCCCCAAACCTGGAAACACCATATATTTT
cdr3_aa: CASSPKPGNTIYF

v_call: TRBV7-6
clone_size: .
j_call: TRBJ1-1
d_call: .
cdr3_nt: TGTGCCAGCAGCTTAAGACAGGCGAACACTGAAGCTTTCTTT
cdr3_aa: CASSLRQANTEAFF

v_call: TRBV4-1
clone_size: .
j_call: TRBJ1-5
d_call: .
cdr3_nt: TGCGCCAGCAGCCAAGATTATCGGGGTCAGCCCCAGCATTTT
cdr3_aa: CASSQDYRGQPQHF

v_call: TRBV19
clone_size: .
j_call: TRBJ1-1
d_call: TRBD1
cdr3_nt: TGTGCCAGTAGTAATTCGGGACAGGGGATCGGCGAAGCTTTCTTT
cdr3_aa: CASSNSGQGIGEAFF

v_call: TRBV30
clone_size: .
j_call: TRBJ1-2
d_call: .
cdr3_nt: TGTGCCTGGACCAGGGGAGGAAGCTATGGCTACACCTTC
cdr3_aa: CAWTRGGSYGYTF

v_call: TRBV27
clone_size: .
j_call: TRBJ2-3
d_call: .
cdr3_nt: TGTGCCAGCAGTTCCCTCAGCGGGACAAGCACAGATACGCAGTATTTT
cdr3_aa: CASSSLSGTSTDTQYF

v_call: TRBV7-6
clone_size: .
j_call: TRBJ2-7
d_call: .
cdr3_nt: TGTGCCAGCAGCTTAACATACGCCTACGAGCAGTACTTC
cdr3_aa: CASSLTYAYEQYF

v_call: TRBV5-1
clone_size: .
j_call: TRBJ1-1
d_call: .
cdr3_nt: TGCGCCAGCAGCTTGGTAGGGGGTGGAACTGAAGCTTTCTTT
cdr3_aa: CASSLVGGGTEAFF

v_call: TRBV9
clone_size: .
j_call: TRBJ2-5
d_call: TRBD2
cdr3_nt: TGTGCCAGCAGCGTACTAGCGGGCAAGCAAGAGACCCAGTACTTC
cdr3_aa: CASSVLAGKQETQYF

v_call: TRBV28
clone_size: .
j_call: TRBJ2-7
d_call: .
cdr3_nt: TGTGCCAGCAGTTTGGGCGGCGGGCAGGGCGACTACGAGCAGTACTTC
cdr3_aa: CASSLGGGQGDYEQYF

v_call: TRBV19
clone_size: .
j_call: TRBJ2-1
d_call: TRBD2
cdr3_nt: TGTGCCAGTAGTACCCCGGGGGGGGCATACAATGAGCAGTTCTTC
cdr3_aa: CASSTPGGAYNEQFF

v_call: TRBV5-1
clone_size: .
j_call: TRBJ2-5
d_call: .
cdr3_nt: TGCGCCAGCAGCTTGGGCAGCACAACGTACCAAGAGACCCAGTACTTC
cdr3_aa: CASSLGSTTYQETQYF

v_call: TRBV5-1
clone_size: .
j_call: TRBJ1-3
d_call: TRBD1
cdr3_nt: TGCGCCAGCAGCCCCGAAGCCTGGACAGGGACCTCTGGAAACACCATATATTTT
cdr3_aa: CASSPEAWTGTSGNTIYF

v_call: TRBV27
clone_size: once
j_call: TRBJ1-2
d_call: .
cdr3_nt: TGTGCCAGCAGTTTATTAGGAGGGAGAGGCTACACCTTC
cdr3_aa: CASSLLGGRGYTF

v_call: TRBV19
clone_size: .
j_call: TRBJ2-7
d_call: TRBD2
cdr3_nt: TGTGCCAGTAGTATAGGCCGGGGCGGGAGAGCCGAGCAGTACTTC
cdr3_aa: CASSIGRGGRAEQYF

v_call: TRBV4-1
clone_size: .
j_call: TRBJ2-5
d_call: .
cdr3_nt: TGCGCCAGCAGCCAAGAGAGTAGCGTTAGTCAAGAGACCCAGTACTTC
cdr3_aa: CASSQESSVSQETQYF

v_call: TRBV5-6
clone_size: .
j_call: TRBJ2-7
d_call: .
cdr3_nt: TGTGCCAGCAGCAAATTAGGGACTTGGTACGAGCAGTACTTC
cdr3_aa: CASSKLGTWYEQYF

v_call: TRBV27
clone_size: few
j_call: TRBJ1-4
d_call: .
cdr3_nt: TGTGCCAGCAGTTTACTGGGACACAATGAAAAACTGTTTTTT
cdr3_aa: CASSLLGHNEKLFF

v_call: TRBV6-4
clone_size: few
j_call: TRBJ1-1
d_call: TRBD1
cdr3_nt: TGTGCCAGCAGCACAGGGGCGAACACTGAAGCTTTCTTT
cdr3_aa: CASSTGANTEAFF

v_call: TRBV10-1
clone_size: .
j_call: TRBJ2-7
d_call: .
cdr3_nt: TGCGCCAGCAGTGATCGGGCAGACTCCTACGAGCAGTACTTC
cdr3_aa: CASSDRADSYEQYF

v_call: TRBV7-2
clone_size: few
j_call: TRBJ2-3
d_call: .
cdr3_nt: TGTGCCAGCAGCTTAGGAGGGCGGGGCCCCACAGATACGCAGTATTTT
cdr3_aa: CASSLGGRGPTDTQYF

v_call: TRBV27
clone_size: .
j_call: TRBJ2-7
d_call: TRBD1
cdr3_nt: TGTGCCAGCAGCTTCCGACAGGGCTACGAGCAGTACTTC
cdr3_aa: CASSFRQGYEQYF

v_call: TRBV6-4
clone_size: .
j_call: TRBJ2-1
d_call: .
cdr3_nt: TGTGCCAGCAGTGTGGAGACAGGTAACTACAATGAGCAGTTCTTC
cdr3_aa: CASSVETGNYNEQFF

v_call: TRBV29-1
clone_size: few
j_call: TRBJ1-1
d_call: .
cdr3_nt: TGCAGCGTCGGGGCAGCGATGGGCACTGAAGCTTTCTTT
cdr3_aa: CSVGAAMGTEAFF

v_call: TRBV6-1
clone_size: few
j_call: TRBJ2-7
d_call: .
cdr3_nt: TGTGCCAGCAGTGAAAGCCCGGACCGGACCTACGAGCAGTACTTC
cdr3_aa: CASSESPDRTYEQYF

v_call: TRBV7-2
clone_size: .
j_call: TRBJ2-7
d_call: .
cdr3_nt: TGTGCCAGCAGCCAGCAAGGGACCGCCCCCTCCTACGAGCAGTACTTC
cdr3_aa: CASSQQGTAPSYEQYF

v_call: TRBV18
clone_size: .
j_call: TRBJ2-7
d_call: TRBD1
cdr3_nt: TGTGCCAGCTCACCGGGCGGGCAGGGGGAATACGAGCAGTACTTC
cdr3_aa: CASSPGGQGEYEQYF

v_call: TRBV5-1
clone_size: .
j_call: TRBJ2-5
d_call: TRBD1
cdr3_nt: TGCGCCAGCAGCTGGACAGGGGTAGGAGCCCCACAAGAGACCCAGTACTTC
cdr3_aa: CASSWTGVGAPQETQYF

v_call: TRBV18
clone_size: .
j_call: TRBJ2-1
d_call: TRBD2
cdr3_nt: TGTGCCAGCTCACACCCGGGACTAGTAGTTGAGCAGTTCTTC
cdr3_aa: CASSHPGLVVEQFF

v_call: TRBV5-4
clone_size: .
j_call: TRBJ2-5
d_call: .
cdr3_nt: TGTGCCAGCAGCGGGGGACCTCAAGAGACCCAGTACTTC
cdr3_aa: CASSGGPQETQYF

v_call: TRBV5-1
clone_size: .
j_call: TRBJ2-5
d_call: TRBD1
cdr3_nt: TGCGCCAGCAGCCTATCGACAGGGGAAGAGACCCAGTACTTC
cdr3_aa: CASSLSTGEETQYF

v_call: TRBV14
clone_size: few
j_call: TRBJ2-4
d_call: .
cdr3_nt: TGTGCCAGCAGCCAATCGGGTAACATTCAGTACTTC
cdr3_aa: CASSQSGNIQYF